This T cell receptor beta chain was captured in a study of shared clonotypes between healthy human individuals. Study summary: Each donor's CD8 memory used one plate, CD8 naive two, each CD4 subset three.

V lost 7 bases and J 1 base, leaving 13 bases between the germline ends. From germline, CDR1 is SEHNR and CDR2 FQNEAQ (reference sequence). CDR3 length: 14 amino acids. There are a few counts of this clone. This sample also contains other DNA sequences that code for the same CDR3. The table came from immunoSEQ multiplex PCR; TCRdb's copy has only in-frame clones and leaves some out. The sample shows around 350,000 clones, around 70% of them seen only once. The source of this sequence is a man aged 25-45 years in good health. Material for sequencing was memory CD4+ T cells sorted from blood. The sample's subset: CD45RA-negative fraction. The chain recombines TRBV7-9 with TRBJ1-1; D unclear. The CDR3 bases are TGTGCCAGCACCAAAGGACGGGAGAACACTGAAGCTTTCTTT. It yields the protein CASTKGRENTEAFF.